Listed below are T cell receptor beta chains from one sample, sequenced in a study of T cells in Graves' hyperthyroidism and ophthalmopathy. Each CDR3 protein is one row after TCRdb ran MiXCR on the multiplex PCR reads. The sample contains about 270,000 distinct CDR3 sequences, approximately 25% of which appear only once. Sequences were obtained from blood. The receptor set was obtained from a woman in her forties with Graves' ophthalmopathy. Each CDR3 is given with its conserved first and last residue. A D gene is named only where the DNA matches it firmly. Clone size is stated in some rows and not others, as once, few, many or a class when expanded.

size,J,length,D,V,CDR3,DNA
many,TRBJ2-7,17,TRBD2,TRBV10-3,CAISATTGTSGLYEQYF,TGTGCCATCAGTGCTACAACCGGGACTAGCGGACTGTACGAGCAGTACTTC
many,TRBJ2-7,14,TRBD1,TRBV28,CASSLGDRVGEQYF,TGTGCCAGCAGTTTAGGGGACAGGGTTGGCGAGCAGTACTTC
few,TRBJ2-5,16,TRBD1,TRBV7-2,CASSSEVYRGQETQYF,TGTGCCAGCAGCTCCGAAGTCTACAGGGGCCAAGAGACCCAGTACTTC
many,TRBJ2-7,13,.,TRBV20-1,CSASKDVPYEQYF,TGCAGTGCTAGTAAGGACGTACCCTACGAGCAGTACTTC
.,TRBJ2-7,15,.,TRBV28,CASSLDSDSSYEQYF,TGTGCCAGCAGCTTAGACTCTGACAGTTCCTACGAGCAGTACTTC
once,TRBJ2-5,14,TRBD2,TRBV20-1,CSAKILAGRETQYF,TGCAGTGCAAAGATACTAGCGGGACGAGAGACCCAGTACTTC
many,TRBJ1-5,15,.,TRBV19,CASRGQRGNNQPQHF,TGTGCCAGTAGGGGACAAAGGGGTAACAATCAGCCCCAGCATTTT
many,TRBJ2-4,16,TRBD1,TRBV19,CASTLTGGSAKNIQYF,TGTGCCAGTACCCTAACAGGGGGGTCAGCCAAAAACATTCAGTACTTC
many,TRBJ2-2,13,TRBD1,TRBV10-3,CAIRGQGAGELFF,TGTGCCATCAGAGGACAGGGGGCCGGGGAGCTGTTTTTT
many,TRBJ2-5,13,TRBD2,TRBV6-5,CASSYGGSETQYF,TGTGCCAGCAGTTACGGCGGGAGTGAGACCCAGTACTTC
few,TRBJ1-6,15,TRBD1,TRBV27,CASSLSDRGNSPLHF,TGTGCCAGCAGTTTATCCGACAGGGGTAATTCACCCCTCCACTTT
many,TRBJ2-7,12,TRBD1,TRBV27,CASRTGSFEQYF,TGTGCCAGCCGGACAGGGTCATTTGAGCAGTACTTC
.,TRBJ1-2,16,.,TRBV27,CASSLWPRGDDYGYTF,TGTGCCAGCAGTTTATGGCCCCGGGGAGACGACTATGGCTACACCTTC
many,TRBJ2-7,15,.,TRBV4-2,CASSQGISGSYEQYF,TGTGCCAGCAGCCAAGGGATAAGCGGCTCCTACGAGCAGTACTTC
many,TRBJ2-2,16,TRBD2,TRBV25-1,CASSDPRHSGAGELFF,TGTGCCAGCAGTGACCCCCGCCACAGCGGGGCCGGGGAGCTGTTTTTT
.,TRBJ2-7,14,TRBD1,TRBV2,CASSYRGDNHEQYF,TGTGCCAGCAGTTACAGGGGCGACAACCACGAGCAGTACTTC
many,TRBJ2-7,15,TRBD2,TRBV5-1,CASSLIAGSNYEQYF,TGCGCCAGCAGCTTGATAGCGGGATCGAACTACGAGCAGTACTTC